The clone carrying this T cell receptor (beta chain) was observed many times. The antigen remains unidentified. The source material, RNA transcripts, was used to amplify TCR beta CDR3 regions. Researchers ran a first-round RT-PCR on the TCR CDR3 using the HTBI primer set. TCRdb recomputed calls from the multiplex PCR reads with MiXCR, one row per CDR3 protein. This repertoire shows some 740,000 distinct CDR3 sequences, approximately 15% found once; its top ten account for about 9.4%. This sample was taken from a study of T cells in Graves' hyperthyroidism and ophthalmopathy. Broader study findings: A 13 V-J signature model discriminated ophthalmopathy versus stable hyperthyroidism.

Between the trimmed V and J ends, which lost 2 bases and 4 bases, there was a span of 18 bases. The germline V gene has CDR1 SNHLY and CDR2 FYNNEI. This CDR3 is 16 amino acids long. Uncontrolled infection, other autoimmune disease, pregnancy or lactation led to exclusion. The source material was blood. This sequence originates from a woman between 18 and 30 years old with Graves' hyperthyroidism. The chain uses TRBV2 and TRBJ2-7, with D possibly being TRBD1 (7 bases). For the CDR3, the DNA is TGTGCCAGCAGTGAACTCACAGGGGAGGTCGGATACGAGCAGTACTTC. Amino acid sequence: CASSELTGEVGYEQYF.